The T cell receptor beta chain described here comes from a study of T cells after yellow fever vaccination (dated by TCRdb to about 2019). A note on the overall study: Libraries from fractions with low cell numbers were prepared with the SMART-Seq v4 Ultra Low Input RNA kit. Bulk PBMC replicates and cell subsets were isolated from blood drawn at multiple timepoints before and after both primary and secondary immunization. Two healthy male donors made up the cohort, one aged 18 to 29 years and the other aged 30 to 40 years. To follow T-cell clones before and after both primary and booster YFV17D yellow fever vaccination, bulk TCR alpha and beta repertoires underwent longitudinal sequencing.

CDR1 and CDR2, looked up from the germline V gene, are MNHEY and SVGEGT. The CDR3 runs 15 amino acids, cysteine and phenylalanine included. Only the CDR3 part of the read is kept: 45 bases, read in frame from the first base. Unmatched junction bases come to 3, with V trimmed by 2 bases and J by 0 bases. The treatment or condition label, as the study defines it: live attenuated yellow fever vaccine strain. PBMCs were isolated from peripheral blood using a standard Ficoll-Paque protocol. Dynabeads CD4 and CD8 positive selection kits were used to isolate CD4 and CD8 T-cell fractions. TriZol was used to extract RNA from bulk PBMCs, from CD4 and CD8 fractions, and from dextramer-positive and dextramer-negative fractions. Results the study describes overall, beyond this receptor: Only a couple of donors were included in the study, so the extent to which the findings can be generalized is limited. A small fraction of clonotypes showed up in both the CD4 and CD8 compartments, probably as a result of convergent recombination. Computational filtering was needed because FACS-sorted repertoires could contain abundant contaminating clonotypes from the bulk population. Most clones expanded after primary vaccination were re-detected after the booster (just under 97% of CD4 and around 88% of CD8), suggesting broad memory maintenance. The secondary T-cell response was weaker than the primary response but faster, peaking on day 5 instead of day 15.

This clonotype has at least ten counts. Its specific antigen is unknown. No base quality information exists; no much larger clone differs at one position. Synthesis of TCR cDNA relied on 5'RACE template switching, a step that introduced a universal primer site along with unique molecular identifiers. cDNA synthesis was primed from both the TCR alpha and TCR beta constant segments. Libraries were amplified in two PCR steps, with sample barcodes and sequencing adapters added in the second step. Libraries were sequenced on Illumina HiSeq 2500 (2x100 bp) or NovaSeq (2x150 bp). In the original analysis: Reads were demultiplexed and collapsed into UMI consensus sequences with MIGEC, and V(D)J alignment was performed with MiXCR. Using edgeR on replicate PBMC samples, clonotypes were called vaccine-responding if FDR was below 0.01 and the log2 fold change was above 5 up to day 15. CD4 or CD8 identity was assigned to each bulk clonotype according to whether the clonotype was present at higher abundance in the sequenced CD4 repertoire or the sequenced CD8 repertoire. The public reads were reprocessed in TCRdb via fastp at Q25 and MiXCR, keeping in-frame beta chains. Identical CDR3 protein sequences are pooled into one entry, listed with their most common genes and DNA. The V and J calls shown here were made by TCRdb, not taken from the authors' results. A total of approximately 150,000 distinct CDR3 sequences appear in this sample, roughly 8.2% of them only once. The ten largest clonotypes hold around 0.73% of the sample.

The chain employs TRBV6-2 or TRBV6-3 and TRBJ1-1, with 7 bases matching TRBD1. Sequencing was performed on CD4+ T cells sorted from PBMCs, taken 5 days after the yellow fever booster vaccination. The TCR was taken from a man aged 30 to 39 who received the YFV17D yellow fever vaccine. The sequenced DNA: TGTGCCAGCAGTTACAGGGGGCTGATGAACACTGAAGCTTTCTTT. It is translated as CASSYRGLMNTEAFF.